The 20 T cell receptor beta chains presented below share a single source sample, sequenced in a study of CD8 T cells in Susac syndrome. The RNA input was roughly 0.45 to 1 ug, and it was reverse transcribed with random hexamers. TCRdb called the immunoSEQ multiplex PCR reads again in MiXCR, with one record for every CDR3 protein. Among around 300,000 distinct CDR3 sequences listed, roughly 85% were seen once. Material: CD8+ T cells from PBMCs. The origin of the receptors is a human donor with multiple sclerosis.

The rearrangement links TRBV29-1 to TRBJ2-1; the D gene is possibly TRBD2 (5 bases). Germline V gene sequence: CDR1 SQVTM, CDR2 ANQGSEA. Trimming took off 3 bases at V and 2 bases at J, with 11 bases between the two ends. CDR3 length: 14 amino acids. CDR3 in DNA: TGCAGCGTTGAGCCGGGGTTCGCCTACAATGAGCAGTTCTTC. Translating it yields CSVEPGFAYNEQFF.

The chain combines TRBV7-6 with TRBJ2-2; D is unresolved. CDR1 is SGHVS and CDR2 is FNYEAQ in the germline V gene. CDR3 size: 15 residues. Trimming cost V 0 bases and J 1 base, with 6 bases left between them. The CDR3 nucleotides read TGTGCCAGCAGCTTAGCCCAAAAGAACACCGGGGAGCTGTTTTTT. This translates into CASSLAQKNTGELFF.

This chain links TRBV11-3 with TRBJ2-1; D is tentatively TRBD1 or TRBD2 (5 bases each). The V end lost 1 base, the J end lost 6 bases, and 13 bases lay between the germline ends. Looked up from germline, CDR1 is SGHNT and CDR2 is YENEEA. The CDR3 has 15 amino acids. CDR3 sequence (DNA): TGTGCCAGCAGCTTAGGTATCGGGACGGTCAATGAGCAGTTCTTC. Translated: CASSLGIGTVNEQFF.

This sequence joins TRBV29-1 and TRBJ1-1; 7 positions match TRBD1. The J segment lost 3 bases and the V segment lost 6 bases, leaving 4 bases of the junction unmatched. CDR3 length: 12 amino acids. The germline V gene encodes CDR1 SQVTM and CDR2 ANQGSEA. For the CDR3, the DNA is TGCAGCGTACGACAGGGCTACACTGAAGCTTTCTTT. Residues: CSVRQGYTEAFF.

The chain has TRBV6-5 and TRBJ1-1, with no clear D. The germline V gene has CDR1 MNHEY and CDR2 SVGAGI. The CDR3 covers 14 residues. Between the trimmed V and J ends, which lost 0 bases and 2 bases, there was a span of 7 bases. CDR3 amino acids: CASSYSRINTEAFF. CDR3 nucleotide sequence: TGTGCCAGCAGTTACTCGAGGATAAACACTGAAGCTTTCTTT.

The J gene is TRBJ1-2, the V gene TRBV7-8; D is ambiguous. The V gene's germline CDR1 is SGHVS and CDR2 FQNEAQ. V shed 5 bases and J shed 2 bases, with 9 bases lying between them. The CDR3 sequence is 13 residues long. The CDR3, as DNA: TGTGCCAGCAGCCCCCGGGAGAACTATGGCTACACCTTC. Its translation: CASSPRENYGYTF.

V usage is TRBV28 and J usage is TRBJ2-7; D is perhaps TRBD1 or TRBD2 (5 bases each). Trimming pared 4 bases from V and 0 bases from J, leaving 13 bases between. This CDR3 contains 15 residues. CDR1 and CDR2 (germline): MDHEN, SYDVKM. The CDR3 here is CASSSGDRSSYEQYF. The CDR3 nucleotides are TGTGCCAGCAGTTCCGGGGACCGAAGCTCCTACGAGCAGTACTTC.

The V gene is TRBV4-1, the J gene TRBJ2-3, with D possibly matching TRBD1 (6 bases). V lost 1 base, J lost 5 bases, and 22 bases lay in between. CDR3 size: 18 residues. In germline, CDR1 is MGHRA, CDR2 YSYEKL. The CDR3 loop is CASSQGLTVARGGDTQYF. CDR3 bases: TGCGCCAGCAGCCAAGGCCTTACCGTAGCGAGAGGGGGAGATACGCAGTATTTT.

This chain uses TRBV11-1 with TRBJ2-5, with D tentatively TRBD1 (6 bases). The germline gives CDR1 SGHAT, CDR2 FQDESV (reference sequence). The CDR3 totals 17 residues. Trimming cost V 5 bases and J 2 bases, with 21 bases left between them. CDR3: CASSLGGPGHLQETQYF. The CDR3 coding sequence is TGTGCCAGCAGCCTTGGGGGACCGGGACATTTACAAGAGACCCAGTACTTC.

This clonotype has only a few counts. The rearrangement joins TRBV14 to TRBJ2-7; D possibly corresponds to TRBD2 (6 bases). The ends were cut back, 0 bases at V and 2 bases at J, with 14 bases in the middle. The CDR3 runs 16 residues. The germline V gene encodes CDR1 SGHDN and CDR2 FVKESK. The CDR3 sequence is CASSQETSGLAYEQYF. As DNA, the CDR3 is TGTGCCAGCAGCCAAGAAACCTCGGGACTGGCCTACGAGCAGTACTTC.

The chain employs TRBV3-1 and TRBJ1-1; TRBD1 is a possible D gene (6 bases). The CDR3 is 16 amino acids. Trimming removed 10 bases from V and 1 base from J, with 22 bases in between. Per germline, CDR1 LGHDT and CDR2 YNNKEL (reference sequence). Here the CDR3 DNA reads TGTGCCACCGCCAAGGACAGACTCCGGACGAACACTGAAGCTTTCTTT. It yields the protein CATAKDRLRTNTEAFF. Full variable domain (remainder filled in from reference TRBV3-1 and TRBJ1-1): DTAVSQTPKYLVTQMGNDKSIKCEQNLGHDTMYWYKQDSKKFLKIMFSYNNKELIINETVPNRFSPKSPDKAHLNLHINSLELGDSAVYFCATAKDRLRTNTEAFFGQGTRLTVV.

The V gene is TRBV10-3, the J gene TRBJ2-7; no definite D call. Germline V gives CDR1 ENHRY, CDR2 SYGVKD. The CDR3 is made up of 15 amino acids. Trimming took off 3 bases at V and 3 bases at J, with 15 bases between the two ends. The CDR3 DNA reads as TGTGCCATCAGTGAAGAATTAGGCGGAAACTACGAGCAGTACTTC. Translation: CAISEELGGNYEQYF.

CDR3 bases: TGCGCCAGCAGCCAAGATTGGCAGACCCAAGAGACCCAGTACTTC. Its protein is CASSQDWQTQETQYF. The J gene is TRBJ2-5, the V gene TRBV4-1; D gene unclear. This CDR3 has 15 amino acids. With 0 bases removed from V and 1 base from J, the gap between germline ends came to 9 bases. In germline, CDR1 is MGHRA, CDR2 YSYEKL.

This clonotype has a single count. The chain carries TRBV11-1 and TRBJ2-1, with 9 bases matching TRBD2. The CDR3 contains 15 residues. Trimming took 1 base from V and 4 from J; bases not matched to a gene: 2. Germline CDR1 reads SGHAT; CDR2 reads FQDESV (reference sequence). The CDR3 DNA reads as TGTGCCAGCAGCTTAGAGACTAGCGGTTACAATGAGCAGTTCTTC. Amino acids: CASSLETSGYNEQFF.

The V gene is TRBV25-1, the J gene TRBJ2-7; D remains ambiguous. The V gene's germline CDR1 is MGHDK and CDR2 SYGVNS. The V and J ends lost 2 bases and 3 bases respectively, with 8 bases between them. The CDR3 is 13 amino acids. The CDR3 spells CASSEPSFYEQYF. For the CDR3, the DNA is TGTGCCAGCAGTGAACCCAGCTTCTACGAGCAGTACTTC.

This chain links TRBV7-8 with TRBJ2-7; 8 bases map to TRBD1. Trimming at V came to 5 bases and at J to 2 bases, leaving 14 bases not matched to a gene. The germline V gene encodes CDR1 SGHVS and CDR2 FQNEAQ. The CDR3 totals 17 residues. The DNA for the CDR3 is TGTGCCAGCAGCCCCCACGGTACGACAGGGGCGGCCTACGAGCAGTACTTC. Protein: CASSPHGTTGAAYEQYF.

CDR3: CSVAREASMNTEAFF. In DNA form, the CDR3 reads TGCAGCGTTGCTCGGGAGGCCTCCATGAACACTGAAGCTTTCTTT. This chain connects TRBV29-1 to TRBJ1-1; D gene ambiguous. With 4 bases removed from V and 0 bases from J, the gap between germline ends came to 15 bases. The CDR3 loop spans 15 amino acids. Per the germline V gene, CDR1 is SQVTM and CDR2 is ANQGSEA.

V is TRBV11-2 and J is TRBJ2-3; 9 nucleotides match TRBD2. Germline V gene data show CDR1 as SGHAT and CDR2 as FQNNGV. The V and J ends lost 4 bases and 4 bases, in that order; junction bases with no gene match: 9. The CDR3 is 16 residues long. The CDR3 region has the DNA TGTGCCAGCAGCTCCATAAGCGGGAGGTCCTCAGATACGCAGTATTTT. Amino acids: CASSSISGRSSDTQYF.

The chain recombines TRBV29-1 with TRBJ2-3; TRBD2 agrees at 16 bases. Germline trimming cut 7 bases from V and 3 bases from J; bases unmatched to any gene: 16. Germline CDR1 is SQVTM and CDR2 is ANQGSEA. This CDR3 spans 19 amino acids. The CDR3 DNA follows: TGCAGCGCCACAGGGGGGACTAGCGGGAGGGCCGCGAAGACAGATACGCAGTATTTT. It translates to CSATGGTSGRAAKTDTQYF.

The V and J genes are TRBV6-5 and TRBJ1-2, with D perhaps matching TRBD1 (5 bases). V lost 3 bases to trimming and J lost 7 bases, with 21 bases between them. Germline loops: CDR1 MNHEY, CDR2 SVGAGI. The CDR3 loop spans 16 amino acids. For the CDR3, the DNA is TGTGCCAGCAGTTATCGGTTGGGGAAGGGGTCTCCTGGCTACACCTTC. The encoded protein is CASSYRLGKGSPGYTF.